One and the same sample provided the 30 T cell receptor beta chains below, sequenced in a study of blood T cell repertoires in COVID-19. The data were produced by immunoSEQ multiplex PCR, yet TCRdb's version contains in-frame clones alone and is incomplete. The table shows about 140,000 clones, with 80% to 90% occurring only once. The source material was peripheral blood. Receptor source: a man aged 50 or older who had recovered from COVID-19.

This clone was detected only once. The chain employs TRBV5-5 and TRBJ2-4, with D maybe TRBD1 (7 bases). The CDR3 runs 17 residues. With 0 bases removed from V and 0 bases from J, the gap between germline ends came to 13 bases. Germline CDR1 is SGHKS and CDR2 is YYEKEE (reference sequence). The CDR3 sequence is CASSLVAGGLAKNIQYF. In nucleotides, the CDR3 is TGTGCCAGCAGCTTGGTCGCAGGGGGACTAGCCAAAAACATTCAGTACTTC.

The V and J genes are TRBV5-1 and TRBJ1-4; tentatively, D is TRBD1 (6 bases). The ends were cut back, 0 bases at V and 8 bases at J, with 11 bases in the middle. The CDR3 length is 14 residues. Germline loops: CDR1 SGHRS, CDR2 YFSETQ. CDR3 sequence (DNA): TGCGCCAGCAGCTTGGCCGGGACAATGGAAAAACTGTTTTTT. It translates to CASSLAGTMEKLFF.

CDR3 in amino acids: CASSLRDTPEAFF. Written as DNA, the CDR3 is TGTGCCAGCAGCTTGCGGGACACCCCTGAAGCTTTCTTT. The rearrangement joins TRBV5-4 to TRBJ1-1; D perhaps matches TRBD1 (6 bases). Trimming removed 1 base from V and 6 bases from J, with 10 bases in between. Germline values: CDR1 SGHNT, CDR2 YYREEE (reference sequence). The CDR3 consists of 13 residues.

The CDR3 DNA sequence: TGTGCCAGTAGTATAGATCTACTGGGGGAGCTGTTTTTT. This gives the protein CASSIDLLGELFF. V is TRBV19 and J is TRBJ2-2; D not certain. The CDR3 totals 13 residues. V lost 0 bases and J lost 8, with 7 bases in between. Germline CDR1 and CDR2: LNHDA and SQIVND (reference sequence).

The chain uses TRBV7-2 and TRBJ1-3; D perhaps matches TRBD1 (6 bases). Germline CDR1 reads SGHTA; CDR2 reads FQGNSA. The CDR3 length is 16 residues. With 6 bases removed from V and 0 bases from J, the gap between germline ends came to 15 bases. The chain's CDR3 is CASSPGQPNSGNTIYF. Written as DNA, the CDR3 is TGTGCCAGCAGTCCCGGACAGCCAAACTCTGGAAACACCATATATTTT.

The chain is built from TRBV5-8 and TRBJ1-1; TRBD1 matches 9 bases. The CDR3 covers 15 residues. Germline V gene data show CDR1 as SGHTS and CDR2 as YDEGEE. Trimming took 0 bases from V and 4 from J; bases not matched to a gene: 4. The CDR3 nucleotides are TGTGCCAGCAGCTTGGGGACAGGGGTTACCACTGAAGCTTTCTTT. Translation: CASSLGTGVTTEAFF.

The chain is built from TRBV9 and TRBJ1-1; D is perhaps TRBD1 (5 bases). The CDR3 loop spans 15 amino acids. Trimming shortened V by 3 bases and J by 3 bases, and 15 bases separated the two germline ends. CDR1 and CDR2 (germline): SGDLS, YYNGEE. This chain's CDR3 is CASSGGFGGDTEAFF. The CDR3 bases are TGTGCCAGCAGCGGCGGTTTTGGGGGGGACACTGAAGCTTTCTTT.

This chain connects TRBV18 to TRBJ1-5; the D gene is possibly TRBD1 (5 bases). The CDR3 covers 15 residues. The V and J ends lost 3 bases and 0 bases respectively, with 9 bases between them. Germline-derived CDR1 and CDR2 are KGHSH and LQKENI. The CDR3 DNA reads TGTGCCAGCTCACCTCAGGGTTATAGCAATCAGCCCCAGCATTTT. Protein sequence: CASSPQGYSNQPQHF.

The chain is built from TRBV7-9 and TRBJ1-4; TRBD1 aligns across 7 bases. There are 15 residues in the CDR3. V was clipped by 1 base and J by 5 bases; unmatched bases: 4. CDR1 and CDR2 from the germline V gene are SEHNR and FQNEAQ (reference sequence). CDR3 in amino acids: CASSLVETGNEKLFF. CDR3 nucleotide sequence: TGTGCCAGCAGCTTAGTAGAGACAGGGAATGAAAAACTGTTTTTT.

This clone was observed a few times. CDR3 protein: CASRVVAGGDGEAFF. The DNA of the CDR3 is TGTGCCAGCAGAGTAGTTGCGGGGGGCGATGGTGAAGCTTTCTTT. This rearrangement joins TRBV21-1 to TRBJ1-1. TRBV21-1 is given as a pseudogene. The CDR3 runs 15 residues.

This clone appeared once. The rearrangement links TRBV29-1 to TRBJ2-3; 8 bases align to TRBD2. CDR1 is SQVTM, CDR2 ANQGSEA, per germline. This CDR3 has 14 residues. V was pared by 6 bases and J by 0 bases, with 5 bases of the junction left unmatched. The CDR3 sequence is CSVSSGTSTDTQYF. DNA of the CDR3: TGCAGCGTAAGTAGCGGGACTAGCACAGATACGCAGTATTTT.

The chain carries TRBV27 and TRBJ2-5; 14 bases agree with TRBD2. Germline trimming cut 2 bases from V and 9 bases from J; bases unmatched to any gene: 8. Germline-derived CDR1 and CDR2 are MNHEY and SMNVEV (reference sequence). This CDR3 has 16 amino acids. CDR3 region: CASSLTGTSGGQAQYF. Written as DNA, the CDR3 is TGTGCCAGCAGTTTAACCGGGACTAGCGGGGGCCAGGCCCAGTACTTC.

The rearrangement links TRBV5-4 to TRBJ2-7, with a possible D match to TRBD2 (6 bases). Trimming pared 3 bases from V and 3 bases from J, leaving 16 bases between. CDR3 size: 15 residues. CDR1 is SGHNT, CDR2 YYREEE, per germline (reference sequence). Here the CDR3 reads CASSSAGGKYYEQYF. The DNA of the CDR3 is TGTGCCAGCAGCTCCGCCGGCGGGAAATACTACGAGCAGTACTTC.

This chain joins TRBV9 and TRBJ1-2; D uncertain. The germline gives CDR1 SGDLS, CDR2 YYNGEE. The CDR3 consists of 13 residues. V lost 0 bases to trimming and J lost 8 bases, with 11 bases between them. CDR3: CASSVAEGFGYTF. The DNA of the CDR3 is TGTGCCAGCAGCGTAGCGGAGGGCTTCGGCTACACCTTC.

The chain joins TRBV7-2 to TRBJ2-5, with 8 positions matching TRBD1. The CDR3 has 14 residues. Germline assignment: CDR1 SGHTA and CDR2 FQGNSA. Trimming at V came to 1 base and at J to 7 bases, leaving 5 bases not matched to a gene. CDR3 loop: CASSLGAGGVTQYF. The CDR3, as DNA: TGTGCCAGCAGCTTAGGGGCAGGGGGCGTGACCCAGTACTTC. The variable domain in full, with the rest retrieved from reference TRBV7-2 and TRBJ2-5, is GAGVSQSPSNKVTEKGKDVELRCDPISGHTALYWYRQSLGQGLEFLIYFQGNSAPDKSGLPSDRFSAERTGGSVSTLTIQRTQQEDSAVYLCASSLGAGGVTQYFGPGTRLLVL.

V and J are TRBV5-6 and TRBJ1-1; no clear D gene. V shed 5 bases and J shed 0 bases, with 8 bases lying between them. The CDR3 length is 13 residues. Looked up from germline, CDR1 is SGHDT and CDR2 is YYEEEE. CDR3 in amino acids: CASRGNMNTEAFF. The CDR3 bases are TGTGCCAGCAGGGGCAACATGAACACTGAAGCTTTCTTT.

This chain connects TRBV28 to TRBJ2-7, with D possibly TRBD1 on 6 matching bases. Germline values: CDR1 MDHEN, CDR2 SYDVKM. The CDR3 length is 14 residues. With 0 bases removed from V and 3 bases from J, the gap between germline ends came to 9 bases. The CDR3 loop reads CASSLWDSFYEQYF. CDR3 nucleotide sequence: TGTGCCAGCAGTTTATGGGACAGTTTCTACGAGCAGTACTTC.

The rearrangement joins TRBV6-4 to TRBJ2-1; TRBD2 aligns across 10 bases. Germline CDR1 MRHNA, CDR2 SNTAGT. This CDR3 comprises 17 residues. With V trimmed by 0 bases and J by 4 bases, 6 bases remained unmatched. CDR3 loop: CASSDSGASGGYNEQFF. DNA for the CDR3: TGTGCCAGCAGTGACTCGGGGGCTAGCGGGGGTTACAATGAGCAGTTCTTC.

The chain employs TRBV27 and TRBJ1-1; TRBD1 aligns across 7 bases. The V gene end was trimmed by 4 bases and the J gene end by 1 base; junction bases not matched to a gene: 15. Germline V lookup: CDR1 MNHEY, CDR2 SMNVEV (reference sequence). The CDR3 contains 18 residues. Here the CDR3 reads CASSSPHLTGLSNTEAFF. CDR3 coding DNA: TGTGCCAGCAGTTCCCCCCATCTGACAGGGCTGTCGAACACTGAAGCTTTCTTT.

This clone was counted a single time. V and J are TRBV7-9 and TRBJ2-3; the match to TRBD1 covers 7 bases. CDR3 length equals 12 residues. Germline V CDR1 and CDR2: SEHNR, FQNEAQ (reference sequence). V dropped 4 bases and J dropped 9; count of bases not matched to a gene: 4. The CDR3 reads CASSWGQPTQYF. In DNA form, the CDR3 reads TGTGCCAGCAGCTGGGGACAGCCCACGCAGTATTTT.

A single count supports this clone. The J gene is TRBJ2-7, the V gene TRBV4-3, with 9 nucleotides matching TRBD1. The junction had 8 bases not matched to a gene; V was cut back by 0 bases and J by 2 bases. The germline V gene encodes CDR1 LGHNA and CDR2 YSLEER. This CDR3 comprises 17 residues. CDR3 DNA: TGCGCCAGCAGCCAAGATCCAACCGGGACAGGGACCTACGAGCAGTACTTC. Its translation: CASSQDPTGTGTYEQYF.

The chain carries TRBV4-2 and TRBJ1-1; tentative D call: TRBD1 (6 bases). Trimming left V 0 bases short and J 4 bases short, with 12 bases between. The CDR3 spans 15 residues. CDR1 LGHNA and CDR2 YNFKEQ come from the germline V gene. The CDR3 sequence is CASSQDSGAGTEAFF. The CDR3 coding sequence is TGTGCCAGCAGCCAAGATTCAGGGGCTGGCACTGAAGCTTTCTTT.

This clone was found a few times. CDR3 sequence: CASSLNRVGTEAFF. The CDR3 DNA reads as TGTGCCAGCAGCCTCAACAGGGTCGGGACTGAAGCTTTCTTT. This chain uses TRBV7-3 with TRBJ1-1; tentatively, D is TRBD1 (6 bases). This CDR3 is built from 14 residues. Germline V lookup: CDR1 SGHTA, CDR2 FQGTGA. V was cut by 5 bases and J by 5 bases, with 15 bases left in between.

The V and J genes are TRBV13 and TRBJ2-7, with D possibly TRBD2 on 6 matching bases. The CDR3 loop spans 14 amino acids. The germline CDR1 and CDR2 sequences are PRHDT and FYEKMQ (reference sequence). The V end was cut by 4 bases, the J end by 3 bases, with 13 bases between. The CDR3 DNA reads as TGTGCCAGCAGCTCTTACGGGGGTAGCTACGAGCAGTACTTC. Its translation is CASSSYGGSYEQYF.

The chain combines TRBV3-1 (or the pseudogene TRBV3-2) with TRBJ2-1; 10 nucleotides line up with TRBD2. Germline V gene sequence: CDR1 LGHDT, CDR2 YNNKEL (reference sequence). CDR3 length equals 15 residues. Losses at the gene ends were 4 bases for V and 3 bases for J; bases not matched to a gene: 3. The CDR3 DNA follows: TGTGCCAGCAGCCTTAGCGGGGGGTACTACAATGAGCAGTTCTTC. Encoded protein: CASSLSGGYYNEQFF.

The rearrangement uses TRBV19 and TRBJ2-7; D perhaps matches TRBD1 (6 bases). Looked up from germline, CDR1 is LNHDA and CDR2 is SQIVND (reference sequence). The CDR3 is 17 residues long. V gave up 1 base and J gave up 1 base, with 17 bases separating them. CDR3 sequence: CASSIGTALELSYEQYF. The CDR3 region has the DNA TGTGCCAGTAGTATAGGGACAGCCCTTGAATTATCCTACGAGCAGTACTTC.

This chain connects TRBV4-3 to TRBJ1-6; no reliable D call. CDR3 size: 15 residues. Germline V CDR1 and CDR2: LGHNA, YSLEER. Trimming removed 1 base from V and 6 bases from J, with 10 bases in between. The CDR3 loop reads CASSQGRGINSPLHF. The CDR3 DNA reads TGCGCCAGCAGCCAAGGGAGAGGAATTAATTCACCCCTCCACTTT.

The chain has TRBV4-1 and TRBJ1-5; D is ambiguous. The CDR3 spans 18 residues. Trimming pared 4 bases from V and 0 bases from J, leaving 19 bases between. Germline values: CDR1 MGHRA, CDR2 YSYEKL. The CDR3, as DNA: TGCGCCAGCAGCCCCCGGGGAGCGGAGGAGTATAGCAATCAGCCCCAGCATTTT. It specifies CASSPRGAEEYSNQPQHF.

The rearrangement uses TRBV6-6 and TRBJ1-2; 8 nucleotides align to TRBD1. The germline gives CDR1 MNHNY, CDR2 SVGAGI (reference sequence). The CDR3 is 13 amino acids. Trimming took 5 bases from V and 8 from J; bases not matched to a gene: 7. The CDR3 DNA sequence: TGTGCCAGCAGTGGACAGGGAGCTATGGGCTACACCTTC. It specifies CASSGQGAMGYTF.

This chain uses TRBV29-1 with TRBJ2-3; 7 nucleotides agree with TRBD1. Germline assignment: CDR1 SQVTM and CDR2 ANQGSEA. CDR3 length: 14 residues. V was pared by 8 bases and J by 0 bases, with 8 bases of the junction left unmatched. CDR3 DNA: TGCAGCACCCAAGACAGGGCTAGCACAGATACGCAGTATTTT. Its protein product is CSTQDRASTDTQYF.